These 5 T cell receptor beta chains originate from one sample sequenced in a study of metastatic and nonmetastatic thyroid tumors. Each patient went into thyroid surgery without having received any treatment. TCRdb re-analyzed the PCR reads through MiXCR. Counted here are under 20,000 clones, approximately 35% occurring once; the ten biggest clones make up 10%. The sequenced sample consisted of tumor tissue. The origin of the receptors is a male donor with papillary thyroid cancer or a benign thyroid nodule (not recorded which). Some clones in this sample may be carry-over from other donors' samples.

This clone has at least ten counts. The chain is built from TRBV7-3 and TRBJ2-7; TRBD2 matches 12 bases. The CDR3 runs 15 residues. The V gene's germline CDR1 is SGHTA and CDR2 FQGTGA. The junction had 0 bases not matched to a gene; V was cut back by 3 bases and J by 0 bases. CDR3 amino acids: CASSLGLAGSYEQYF. CDR3 coding DNA: TGTGCCAGCAGCTTGGGACTAGCGGGCTCCTACGAGCAGTACTTC.

Details on this clone: This may be a read error, as it is one base from a much larger clone. The chain links TRBV5-6 to TRBJ1-1, with D possibly TRBD1 on 6 matching bases. Looked up from germline, CDR1 is SGHDT and CDR2 is YYEEEE. V lost 5 bases and J 3 bases, leaving 17 bases between the germline ends. The CDR3 length is 15 residues. CDR3: CASRMLVQGDTEAFF. The CDR3 DNA reads as TGTGCCAGCAGGATGCTGGTACAGGGCGACACTGAAGCTTTCTTT.

This clone was seen repeatedly, ten times or more. The chain joins TRBV12-3 or TRBV12-4 to TRBJ2-3, with D possibly TRBD2 on 6 matching bases. Trimming left V 3 bases short and J 0 bases short, with 10 bases between. The CDR3 length is 15 residues. The CDR3 is CASSFHSGSTDTQYF. CDR3 coding DNA: TGTGCCAGCAGTTTCCATAGCGGAAGCACAGATACGCAGTATTTT.

V usage is TRBV6-1 and J usage is TRBJ2-7, with no clear D. Trimming removed 2 bases at V and 3 bases at J, with 14 bases between. CDR3 size: 15 residues. Per the germline V gene, CDR1 is MNHNS and CDR2 is SASEGT. The CDR3 DNA reads as TGTGCCAGCAGTGAAACGGGTGACACGGGCTACGAGCAGTACTTC. This sequence encodes CASSETGDTGYEQYF.

This clone was detected many times. This rearrangement joins TRBV19 to TRBJ2-7; no reliable D call. Trimming stripped 3 bases from V and 7 bases from J, with 10 bases between. Germline V gives CDR1 LNHDA, CDR2 SQIVND (reference sequence). CDR3 size: 12 residues. The CDR3, as DNA: TGTGCCAGTAGTATCCCCCAGCGAGAGCAGTACTTC. This translates into CASSIPQREQYF. The full variable domain, in which reference TRBV19 and TRBJ2-7 provide the parts outside the CDR3, is DGGITQSPKYLFRKEGQNVTLSCEQNLNHDAMYWYRQDPGQGLRLIYYSQIVNDFQKGDIAEGYSVSREKKESFPLTVTSAQKNPTAFYLCASSIPQREQYFGPGTRLTVT.